This T cell receptor beta chain was captured in a study of Ad26.COV2.S vaccination and SARS-CoV-2 variants. About the research overall: Doses of Ad26.COV2.S were injected into muscle once or twice, 56 days apart.

The table came from immunoSEQ multiplex PCR; TCRdb's copy has only in-frame clones and leaves some out. The table has some 250,000 clones, roughly 90% seen once. The CDR3 is 13 residues long. Germline-derived CDR1 and CDR2 are GTSNPN and SVGIG (reference sequence). Noted treatment: roughly 20 received Ad26.COV2.S at low or high dose, single or two shots; roughly 5 received placebo; per-sample allocation not given. Sampling occurred on day 63 after the first vaccine or placebo injection. Study-level results: Once vaccination had occurred, spike-specific CD8+ and CD4+ T cell responses reportedly showed substantial breadth. Spike-specific TCR breadth ran higher among vaccine recipients than placebo recipients. Total T cell responses, in the TCR breadth and depth analyses, may have been underestimated.

As concerns this clone: Its matching antigen is unknown.

The chain employs TRBV30 and TRBJ2-7; 8 bases are a match to TRBD2. Judging by the DNA end, TRBJ2-1 fits better; the J call may be wrong. Here the sequenced sample was peripheral blood, taken in a trial of Ad26.COV2.S vaccine versus placebo. The receptor's source is a person between 18 and 65 years old who received the Ad26.COV2.S COVID-19 vaccine or a placebo. CDR3 sequence: CAWSALRAGGQFF. In DNA, the CDR3 is TGTGCCTGGAGTGCCCTCAGGGCGGGGGGACAGTTCTTC.